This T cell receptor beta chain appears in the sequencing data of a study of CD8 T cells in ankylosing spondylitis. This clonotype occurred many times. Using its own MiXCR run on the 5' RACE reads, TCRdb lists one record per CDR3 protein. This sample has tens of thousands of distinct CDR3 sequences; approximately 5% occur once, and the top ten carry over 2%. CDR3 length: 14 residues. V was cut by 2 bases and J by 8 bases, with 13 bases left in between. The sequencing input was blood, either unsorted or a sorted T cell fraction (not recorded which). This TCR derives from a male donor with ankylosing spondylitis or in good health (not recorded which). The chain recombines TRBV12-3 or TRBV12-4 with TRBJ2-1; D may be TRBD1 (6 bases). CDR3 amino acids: CASSLMSGVHEQFF. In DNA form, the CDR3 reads TGTGCCAGCAGTTTAATGTCAGGGGTGCATGAGCAGTTCTTC.